The 20 T cell receptor beta chains below come from one sample, sequenced in a study of cytomegalovirus exposure and HLA in healthy donors. PCR employed 60 Vbeta and 13 Jbeta primers. Using immunoSEQ multiplex PCR, the repertoire was profiled, and TCRdb retains in-frame clones only, with some absent. This table holds around 170,000 clones, over 70% found once. Input material: PBMCs. The receptors were sampled from a woman aged 45 to 65 in good health and CMV-seropositive.

V and J are TRBV19 and TRBJ2-1, with TRBD2 matching 11 bases. J lost 6 bases, V lost 8 bases, and 12 bases had no gene match. The CDR3 spans 16 residues. CDR1 is LNHDA and CDR2 is SQIVND in the germline V gene (reference sequence). DNA of the CDR3: TGTGCCAGTTTAAGCGGGGCTAGCGGGAGGCTCAATGAGCAGTTCTTC. It yields the protein CASLSGASGRLNEQFF.

The chain uses TRBV30 and TRBJ1-1, with D maybe TRBD1 (5 bases). The length of the CDR3 is 16 residues. With 0 bases removed from V and 2 bases from J, the gap between germline ends came to 16 bases. Germline CDR1 reads GTSNPN; CDR2 reads SVGIG (reference sequence). CDR3 nucleotides: TGTGCCTGGAGTGTTGGGTTGGGGGGGGACAACACTGAAGCTTTCTTT. This translates into CAWSVGLGGDNTEAFF.

This clone was detected a few times. The chain joins TRBV19 to TRBJ1-2, with D possibly TRBD1 on 6 matching bases. Germline CDR1 LNHDA, CDR2 SQIVND (reference sequence). CDR3 length: 15 residues. Trimming pared 1 base from V and 5 bases from J, leaving 14 bases between. Here the CDR3 DNA reads TGTGCCAGTAGTATAGTGACAGGAAGAGAATATGGCTACACCTTC. This sequence encodes CASSIVTGREYGYTF. Full variable domain (outside the CDR3, taken from reference TRBV19 and TRBJ1-2): DGGITQSPKYLFRKEGQNVTLSCEQNLNHDAMYWYRQDPGQGLRLIYYSQIVNDFQKGDIAEGYSVSREKKESFPLTVTSAQKNPTAFYLCASSIVTGREYGYTFGSGTRLTVV.

The chain uses TRBV7-2 and TRBJ1-1; 8 bases are shared with TRBD1. Trimming at V came to 5 bases and at J to 3 bases, leaving 11 bases not matched to a gene. The CDR3 sequence is 16 residues long. Germline V gene lookup returns CDR1 SGHTA and CDR2 FQGNSA. The CDR3 loop is CASSPTGALGDTEAFF. CDR3 nucleotides: TGTGCCAGCAGCCCGACAGGGGCCTTAGGGGACACTGAAGCTTTCTTT.

The chain joins TRBV7-3 to TRBJ2-2; D may be TRBD2 (6 bases). The V gene's germline CDR1 is SGHTA and CDR2 FQGTGA. V was pared by 6 bases and J by 7 bases, with 9 bases between. The CDR3 has 12 amino acids. The CDR3 nucleotides read TGTGCCAGCAGTCGGGGGAGCGGGGAGCTGTTTTTT. Amino acids: CASSRGSGELFF.

The DNA of the CDR3 is TGTGCCAGCTCACCTCGGGGCCTAGCGGGAACCTACGAGCAGTACTTC. It codes for CASSPRGLAGTYEQYF. V gene TRBV18 combines with J gene TRBJ2-7, with 9 bases that match TRBD2. Trimming at V came to 3 bases and at J to 2 bases, leaving 8 bases not matched to a gene. Looked up from germline, CDR1 is KGHSH and CDR2 is LQKENI. The CDR3 length is 16 residues.

The chain is built from TRBV9 and TRBJ2-2; 11 positions match TRBD1. CDR1 and CDR2 (germline): SGDLS, YYNGEE. Losses at the gene ends were 4 bases for V and 7 bases for J; bases not matched to a gene: 6. The CDR3 is 15 amino acids. The CDR3 coding sequence is TGTGCCAGCAGCTCTGGACAGGGGGCGATCGGGGAGCTGTTTTTT. This sequence encodes CASSSGQGAIGELFF.

The CDR3 loop is CASSSTDTQYF. For the CDR3, the DNA is TGTGCCAGCAGTTCGACAGATACGCAGTATTTT. The chain couples TRBV27 to TRBJ2-3; no definite D call. The CDR3 spans 11 residues. Trimming removed 4 bases from V and 3 bases from J, with 2 bases in between. Germline-derived CDR1 and CDR2 are MNHEY and SMNVEV (reference sequence).

This clone was observed a few times. This rearrangement joins TRBV7-2 to TRBJ1-4, with 8 bases aligning to TRBD1. The germline V gene has CDR1 SGHTA and CDR2 FQGNSA. This CDR3 comprises 14 residues. With 2 bases clipped from V and 8 bases from J, the junction kept 4 bases outside the gene matches. The CDR3 is CASSLMQGAEKLFF. The CDR3 coding sequence is TGTGCCAGCAGCTTAATGCAGGGGGCGGAAAAACTGTTTTTT.

The rearrangement uses TRBV18 and TRBJ1-3, with 7 nucleotides matching TRBD1. Trimming removed 3 bases from V and 4 bases from J; junction bases left unmatched: 3. Germline V gene data show CDR1 as KGHSH and CDR2 as LQKENI. The CDR3 covers 14 residues. CDR3: CASSPLGQGNTIYF. CDR3 bases: TGTGCCAGCTCACCCTTGGGACAGGGAAACACCATATATTTT.

The chain links TRBV4-3 to TRBJ1-4, with 7 positions matching TRBD1. Germline values: CDR1 LGHNA, CDR2 YSLEER. After removal of 3 bases from V and 2 bases from J, the junction contained 12 bases not matched to a gene. The CDR3 is 18 amino acids. In DNA, the CDR3 is TGCGCCAGCAGCCATTCCATCGATAGGGGGCTTACTAATGAAAAACTGTTTTTT. It encodes CASSHSIDRGLTNEKLFF.

The chain joins TRBV5-1 to TRBJ1-2; 11 nucleotides match TRBD1. V shed 4 bases, J shed 8 bases, and the junction held 4 bases outside the gene matches. The CDR3 runs 13 residues. In germline, CDR1 is SGHRS, CDR2 YFSETQ. CDR3: CASSPGQGEGYTF. CDR3 nucleotides: TGCGCCAGCAGCCCGGGACAGGGGGAAGGCTACACCTTC.

This chain connects TRBV11-1 to TRBJ1-1; TRBD1 aligns across 11 bases. This CDR3 region has 17 residues. The J segment lost 0 bases and the V segment lost 4 bases, leaving 7 bases of the junction unmatched. Per the germline V gene, CDR1 is SGHAT and CDR2 is FQDESV (reference sequence). CDR3 bases: TGTGCCAGCAGCTCTCGGACAGGGGGCAAGGTGAACACTGAAGCTTTCTTT. Protein sequence: CASSSRTGGKVNTEAFF. The full variable domain, in which reference TRBV11-1 and TRBJ1-1 provide the parts outside the CDR3, is EAEVAQSPRYKITEKSQAVAFWCDPISGHATLYWYRQILGQGPELLVQFQDESVVDDSQLPKDRFSAERLKGVDSTLKIQPAELGDSAMYLCASSSRTGGKVNTEAFFGQGTRLTVV.

The chain has TRBV29-1 and TRBJ1-3; unclear D gene. CDR1 is SQVTM, CDR2 ANQGSEA, per germline. V was clipped by 7 bases and J by 0 bases, with 10 bases between them. The CDR3 runs to 13 residues. The CDR3 spells CSARSSSGNTIYF. The CDR3 DNA reads TGCAGCGCCAGATCCAGCTCTGGAAACACCATATATTTT.

V gene TRBV6-1 combines with J gene TRBJ2-3, with 8 bases aligning to TRBD2. This CDR3 has 15 amino acids. Germline trimming cut 2 bases from V and 6 bases from J; bases unmatched to any gene: 7. Germline CDR1 reads MNHNS; CDR2 reads SASEGT. Written as DNA, the CDR3 is TGTGCCAGCAGTGAAAGAAAAGCGGGAGTGGATACGCAGTATTTT. It encodes CASSERKAGVDTQYF.

The chain has TRBV5-1 and TRBJ2-6, with TRBD2 as a possible D gene (6 bases). The V end lost 7 bases, the J end lost 4 bases, and 6 bases lay between the germline ends. CDR1 and CDR2 (germline): SGHRS, YFSETQ. This CDR3 comprises 12 residues. Written as DNA, the CDR3 is TGCGCCAGCGGACTAGGGGCCAACGTCCTGACTTTC. Protein sequence: CASGLGANVLTF.

V gene TRBV15 combines with J gene TRBJ2-7, with 10 bases that match TRBD2. The germline gives CDR1 LNHNV, CDR2 YYDKDF (reference sequence). After removal of 0 bases from V and 3 bases from J, the junction contained 5 bases not matched to a gene. The CDR3 is 16 amino acids. This chain's CDR3 is CATSRDRASGGYEQYF. The CDR3 coding sequence is TGTGCCACCAGCAGAGATAGGGCTAGCGGGGGCTACGAGCAGTACTTC.

The count of this clone is one. This sequence joins TRBV5-4 and TRBJ2-3; TRBD2 agrees at 13 bases. The CDR3 totals 16 residues. The germline V gene encodes CDR1 SGHNT and CDR2 YYREEE (reference sequence). V lost 3 bases, J lost 3 bases, and 4 bases stayed unmatched. CDR3 DNA sequence: TGTGCCAGCAGCTCCCGACTAGCGGGGGGAACAGATACGCAGTATTTT. Its protein product is CASSSRLAGGTDTQYF. The full variable domain, its missing parts supplied by reference TRBV5-4 and TRBJ2-3, is ETGVTQSPTHLIKTRGQQVTLRCSSQSGHNTVSWYQQALGQGPQFIFQYYREEENGRGNFPPRFSGLQFPNYSSELNVNALELDDSALYLCASSSRLAGGTDTQYFGPGTRLTVL.

The J gene is TRBJ1-4, the V gene TRBV28; D call uncertain. The CDR3 consists of 12 residues. Per the germline V gene, CDR1 is MDHEN and CDR2 is SYDVKM. Deletions cut 8 bases from V and 3 bases from J, with 7 bases between. The CDR3 sequence is CASWRSNEKLFF. CDR3 nucleotide sequence: TGTGCCAGCTGGCGGTCTAATGAAAAACTGTTTTTT.

The rearrangement joins TRBV2 to TRBJ1-1, with D unresolved. Trimming left V 6 bases short and J 1 base short, with 9 bases between. The CDR3 runs to 13 residues. CDR1 SNHLY and CDR2 FYNNEI come from the germline V gene. This CDR3 reads CASRRHPNTEAFF. CDR3 nucleotide sequence: TGTGCCAGCAGGAGACACCCGAACACTGAAGCTTTCTTT. Full variable domain (remainder filled in from reference TRBV2 and TRBJ1-1): EPEVTQTPSHQVTQMGQEVILRCVPISNHLYFYWYRQILGQKVEFLVSFYNNEISEKSEIFDDQFSVERPDGSNFTLKIRSTKLEDSAMYFCASRRHPNTEAFFGQGTRLTVV.